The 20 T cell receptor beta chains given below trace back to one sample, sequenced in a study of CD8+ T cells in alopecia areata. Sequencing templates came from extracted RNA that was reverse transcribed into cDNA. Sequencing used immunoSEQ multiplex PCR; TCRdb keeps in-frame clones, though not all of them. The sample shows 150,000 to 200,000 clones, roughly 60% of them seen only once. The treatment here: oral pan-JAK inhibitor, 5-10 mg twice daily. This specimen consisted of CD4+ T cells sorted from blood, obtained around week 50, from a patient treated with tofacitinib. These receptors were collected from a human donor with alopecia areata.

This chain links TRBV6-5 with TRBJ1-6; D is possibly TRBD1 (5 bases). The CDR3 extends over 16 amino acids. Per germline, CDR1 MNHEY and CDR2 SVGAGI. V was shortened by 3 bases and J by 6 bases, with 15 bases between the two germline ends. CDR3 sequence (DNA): TGTGCCAGCAGTTATTCGGGTTTGAGGGGTAATTCACCCCTCCACTTT. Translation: CASSYSGLRGNSPLHF.

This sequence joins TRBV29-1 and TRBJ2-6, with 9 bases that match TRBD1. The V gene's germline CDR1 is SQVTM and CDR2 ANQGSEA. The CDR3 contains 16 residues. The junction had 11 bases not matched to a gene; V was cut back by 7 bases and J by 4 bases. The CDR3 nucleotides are TGCAGCGCTCTCCCGGGACAGGGATCAGGGGCCAACGTCCTGACTTTC. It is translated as CSALPGQGSGANVLTF.

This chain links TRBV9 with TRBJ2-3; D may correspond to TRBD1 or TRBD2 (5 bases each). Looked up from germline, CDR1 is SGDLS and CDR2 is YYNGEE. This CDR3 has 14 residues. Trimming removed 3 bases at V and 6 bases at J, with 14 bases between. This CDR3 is CASSDRDAGDTQYF. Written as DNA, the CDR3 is TGTGCCAGCAGCGACCGGGACGCGGGCGATACGCAGTATTTT.

CDR3 coding DNA: TGTGCCAGCAGTAGGGGGCCGGCCGGGGAGCTGTTTTTT. Translation: CASSRGPAGELFF. The chain has TRBV2 and TRBJ2-2, with 7 bases aligning to TRBD1. CDR3 length: 13 amino acids. Germline values: CDR1 SNHLY, CDR2 FYNNEI. With V trimmed by 5 bases and J by 6 bases, 3 bases remained unmatched.

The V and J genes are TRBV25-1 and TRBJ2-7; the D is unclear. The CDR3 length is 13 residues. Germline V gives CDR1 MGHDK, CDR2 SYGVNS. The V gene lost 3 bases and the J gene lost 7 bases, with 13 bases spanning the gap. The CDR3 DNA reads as TGTGCCAGCAGTGACTCCCTTTTCAGAGAGCAGTACTTC. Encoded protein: CASSDSLFREQYF.

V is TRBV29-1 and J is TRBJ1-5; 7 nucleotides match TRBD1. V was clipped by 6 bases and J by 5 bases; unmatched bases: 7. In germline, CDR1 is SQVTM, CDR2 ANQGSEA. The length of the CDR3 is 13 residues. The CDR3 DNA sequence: TGCAGCGTAATGGACAGGATGGATCAGCCCCAGCATTTT. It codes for CSVMDRMDQPQHF.

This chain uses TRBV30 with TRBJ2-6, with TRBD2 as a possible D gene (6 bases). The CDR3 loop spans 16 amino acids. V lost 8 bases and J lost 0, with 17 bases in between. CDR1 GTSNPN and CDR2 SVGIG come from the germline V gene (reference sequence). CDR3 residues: CALRVGGISGANVLTF. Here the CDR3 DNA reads TGTGCCCTCAGAGTCGGGGGTATCTCTGGGGCCAACGTCCTGACTTTC. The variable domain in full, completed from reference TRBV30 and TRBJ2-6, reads SQTIHQWPATLVQPVGSPLSLECTVEGTSNPNLYWYRQAAGRGLQLLFYSVGIGQISSEVPQNLSASRPQDRQFILSSKKLLLSDSGFYLCALRVGGISGANVLTFGAGSRLTVL.

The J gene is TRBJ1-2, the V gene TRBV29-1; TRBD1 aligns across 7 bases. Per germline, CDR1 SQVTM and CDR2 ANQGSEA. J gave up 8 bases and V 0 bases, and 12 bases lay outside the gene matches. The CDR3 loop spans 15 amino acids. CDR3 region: CSVEDMIQGGGGYTF. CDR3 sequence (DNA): TGCAGCGTTGAAGACATGATTCAGGGGGGCGGAGGCTACACCTTC.

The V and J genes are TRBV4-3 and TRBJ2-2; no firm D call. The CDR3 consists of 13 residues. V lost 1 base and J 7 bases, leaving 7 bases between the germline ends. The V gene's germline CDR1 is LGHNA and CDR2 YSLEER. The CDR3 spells CASSQAVGGELFF. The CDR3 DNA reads TGCGCCAGCAGCCAAGCTGTTGGCGGGGAGCTGTTTTTT.

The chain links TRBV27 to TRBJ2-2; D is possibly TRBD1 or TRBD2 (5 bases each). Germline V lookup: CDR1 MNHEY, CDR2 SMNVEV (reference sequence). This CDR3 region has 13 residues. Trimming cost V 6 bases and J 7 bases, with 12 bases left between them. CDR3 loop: CASRDTRVGELFF. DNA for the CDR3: TGTGCCAGCAGGGACACTAGGGTCGGGGAGCTGTTTTTT.

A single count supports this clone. This CDR3 reads CSVDRTGSSYGYTF. The CDR3 DNA reads TGCAGCGTGGACAGGACAGGATCCTCCTATGGCTACACCTTC. The gene calls are TRBV29-1 and TRBJ1-2, with TRBD1 matching 7 bases. With 6 bases clipped from V and 4 bases from J, the junction kept 11 bases outside the gene matches. Germline V CDR1 and CDR2: SQVTM, ANQGSEA. CDR3 size: 14 residues.

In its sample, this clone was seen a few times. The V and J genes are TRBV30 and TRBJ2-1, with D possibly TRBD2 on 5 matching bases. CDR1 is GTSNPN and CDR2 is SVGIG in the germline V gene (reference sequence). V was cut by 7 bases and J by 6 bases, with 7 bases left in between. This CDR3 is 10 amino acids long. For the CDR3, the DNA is TGTGCCTCGGGATTCAATGAGCAGTTCTTC. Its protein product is CASGFNEQFF.

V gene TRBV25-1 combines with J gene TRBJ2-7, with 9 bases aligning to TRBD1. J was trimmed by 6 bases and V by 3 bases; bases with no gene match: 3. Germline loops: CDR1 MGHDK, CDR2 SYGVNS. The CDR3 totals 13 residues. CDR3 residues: CASSDGTGREQYF. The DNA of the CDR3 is TGTGCCAGCAGTGACGGGACAGGGCGCGAGCAGTACTTC.

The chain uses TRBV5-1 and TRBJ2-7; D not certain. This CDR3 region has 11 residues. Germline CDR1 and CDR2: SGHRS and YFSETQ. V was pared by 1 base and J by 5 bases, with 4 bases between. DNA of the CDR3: TGCGCCAGCAGCTTGATACACGAGCAGTACTTC. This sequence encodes CASSLIHEQYF.

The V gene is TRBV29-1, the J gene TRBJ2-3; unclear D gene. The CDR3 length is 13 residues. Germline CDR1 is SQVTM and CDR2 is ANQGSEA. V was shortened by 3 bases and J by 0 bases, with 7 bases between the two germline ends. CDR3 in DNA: TGCAGCGTTGATCGGACCAGCACAGATACGCAGTATTTT. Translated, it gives CSVDRTSTDTQYF.

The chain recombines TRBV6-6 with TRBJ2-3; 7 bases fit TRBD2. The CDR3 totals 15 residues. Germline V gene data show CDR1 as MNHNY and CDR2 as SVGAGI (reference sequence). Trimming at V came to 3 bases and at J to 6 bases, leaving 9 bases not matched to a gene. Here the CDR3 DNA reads TGTGCCAGCAGTTATAGGGACTACCGGGGGGATACGCAGTATTTT. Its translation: CASSYRDYRGDTQYF.

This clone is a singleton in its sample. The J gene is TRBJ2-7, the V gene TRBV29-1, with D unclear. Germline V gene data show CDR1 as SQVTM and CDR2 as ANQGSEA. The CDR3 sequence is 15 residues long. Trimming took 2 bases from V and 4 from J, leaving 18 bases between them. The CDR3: CSVEFGSGLIYEQYF. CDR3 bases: TGCAGCGTTGAATTCGGGTCGGGTCTAATATACGAGCAGTACTTC.

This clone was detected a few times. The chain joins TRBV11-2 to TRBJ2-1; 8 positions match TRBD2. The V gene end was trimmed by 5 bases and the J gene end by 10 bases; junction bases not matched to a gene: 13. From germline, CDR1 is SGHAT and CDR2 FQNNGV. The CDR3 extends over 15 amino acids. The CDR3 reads CASSRSNGGAREQFF. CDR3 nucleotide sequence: TGTGCCAGCAGCCGAAGTAACGGGGGGGCCCGGGAGCAGTTCTTC.

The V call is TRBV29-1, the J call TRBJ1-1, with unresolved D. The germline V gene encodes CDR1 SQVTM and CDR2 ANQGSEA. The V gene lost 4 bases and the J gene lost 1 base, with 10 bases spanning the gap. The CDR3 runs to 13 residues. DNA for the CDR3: TGCAGCGTTGGAGTTTTTGGGAACACTGAAGCTTTCTTT. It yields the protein CSVGVFGNTEAFF.

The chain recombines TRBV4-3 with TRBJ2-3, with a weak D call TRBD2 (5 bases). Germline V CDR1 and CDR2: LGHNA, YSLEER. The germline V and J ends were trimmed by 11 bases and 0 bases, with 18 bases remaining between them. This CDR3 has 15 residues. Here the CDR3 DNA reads TGCGCCTCTTCCCGGAGCGGCCCTAGCACAGATACGCAGTATTTT. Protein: CASSRSGPSTDTQYF.